The 15 T cell receptor beta chains in this list originate from one sample, sequenced in a study of control samples from healthy donors and cancer patients. The assay was immunoSEQ multiplex PCR, and TCRdb's table has in-frame clones only and misses some. The sample holds roughly 400,000 clones; 80% to 95% are singletons and the top ten take around 6.5%. Sequencing was carried out using PBMCs. The source is a man in his forties with head and neck cancer.

This chain joins TRBV7-8 and TRBJ2-1; 8 bases are a match to TRBD1. This CDR3 comprises 14 residues. The junction had 3 bases not matched to a gene; V was cut back by 5 bases and J by 3 bases. Germline V lookup: CDR1 SGHVS, CDR2 FQNEAQ. CDR3 nucleotides: TGTGCCAGCAGCCTACAGGGGGACTACAATGAGCAGTTCTTC. Amino acid sequence: CASSLQGDYNEQFF.

V and J are TRBV7-3 and TRBJ1-1, with D perhaps TRBD1 (6 bases). Germline values: CDR1 SGHTA, CDR2 FQGTGA. The CDR3 totals 13 residues. Trimming pared 3 bases from V and 1 base from J, leaving 6 bases between. CDR3 sequence reads: CASSLGQNTEAFF. CDR3 bases: TGTGCCAGCAGCTTGGGACAGAACACTGAAGCTTTCTTT.

The chain has TRBV5-6 and TRBJ1-1; 9 bases are shared with TRBD1. The V and J ends lost 3 bases and 2 bases, in that order; junction bases with no gene match: 5. Germline V gene sequence: CDR1 SGHDT, CDR2 YYEEEE. The CDR3 contains 15 residues. The CDR3 sequence is CASSSGTGLNTEAFF. The CDR3 nucleotides are TGTGCCAGCAGCTCCGGGACAGGGCTAAACACTGAAGCTTTCTTT.

The rearrangement joins TRBV27 to TRBJ2-7, with TRBD1 identical over 9 bases. The length of the CDR3 is 14 residues. CDR1 is MNHEY, CDR2 SMNVEV, per germline (reference sequence). V shed 0 bases, J shed 9 bases, and the junction held 6 bases outside the gene matches. DNA of the CDR3: TGTGCCAGCAGTTTATCAACAGGGGGCGGTCGGCAGTACTTC. Translated, it gives CASSLSTGGGRQYF.

The rearrangement joins TRBV28 to TRBJ2-3, with 7 bases identical to TRBD1. V gave up 5 bases and J gave up 1 base; unmatched junction bases: 6. CDR3 length equals 15 residues. Germline V gene data show CDR1 as MDHEN and CDR2 as SYDVKM. The CDR3 bases are TGTGCCAGCAGTCGACCTACAGGGGGCACAGATACGCAGTATTTT. Translating it yields CASSRPTGGTDTQYF.

The rearrangement joins TRBV5-4 to TRBJ2-2; a weak D match, TRBD1 (6 bases). The CDR3 loop spans 16 amino acids. Germline V gene lookup returns CDR1 SGHNT and CDR2 YYREEE (reference sequence). V dropped 0 bases and J dropped 7 bases, with 16 bases sitting between them. CDR3 sequence reads: CASSLGGRGTDGELFF. The CDR3 DNA reads as TGTGCCAGCAGCTTGGGAGGAAGGGGGACGGACGGGGAGCTGTTTTTT.

The chain couples TRBV7-2 to TRBJ2-7, with 11 bases aligning to TRBD2. Germline trimming cut 2 bases from V and 2 bases from J; bases unmatched to any gene: 5. The germline V gene encodes CDR1 SGHTA and CDR2 FQGNSA. The CDR3 is 16 amino acids. CDR3 DNA: TGTGCCAGCAGCTTAAGGCCACTAGCGGGAGCCTACGAGCAGTACTTC. Translated: CASSLRPLAGAYEQYF.

V usage is TRBV5-1 and J usage is TRBJ2-5; 7 bases are shared with TRBD2. V was pared by 3 bases and J by 2 bases, with 7 bases of the junction left unmatched. The CDR3 is 15 residues long. The germline gives CDR1 SGHRS, CDR2 YFSETQ. The CDR3 loop reads CASSSAFSGQETQYF. The CDR3, as DNA: TGCGCCAGCAGCTCCGCATTTAGCGGGCAAGAGACCCAGTACTTC.

This rearrangement joins TRBV18 to TRBJ1-3; perhaps TRBD1 as D (5 bases). The CDR3 contains 16 residues. Per germline, CDR1 KGHSH and CDR2 LQKENI. Trimming shortened V by 5 bases and J by 0 bases, and 14 bases separated the two germline ends. In DNA, the CDR3 is TGTGCCAGCTCATCCGACAGCGGGCCCTCTGGAAACACCATATATTTT. Translating gives CASSSDSGPSGNTIYF. The whole variable domain, filled in from reference TRBV18 and TRBJ1-3, reads NAGVMQNPRHLVRRRGQEARLRCSPMKGHSHVYWYRQLPEEGLKFMVYLQKENIIDESGMPKERFSAEFPKEGPSILRIQQVVRGDSAAYFCASSSDSGPSGNTIYFGEGSWLTVV.

This chain links TRBV2 with TRBJ1-1; 8 nucleotides align to TRBD1. Per germline, CDR1 SNHLY and CDR2 FYNNEI. The CDR3 has 15 residues. Unmatched junction bases numbered 8, after V lost 7 bases and J lost 1 base. DNA of the CDR3: TGTGCCAGCAAACAAGGGACAGGACCGAACACTGAAGCTTTCTTT. Amino acids: CASKQGTGPNTEAFF.

V and J are TRBV19 and TRBJ1-2, with D maybe TRBD1 (5 bases). Germline assignment: CDR1 LNHDA and CDR2 SQIVND (reference sequence). CDR3 length equals 14 residues. V was shortened by 3 bases and J by 7 bases, with 15 bases between the two germline ends. DNA of the CDR3: TGTGCCAGTAGTATGAGCAGGGAATCGGGTGGCTACACCTTC. This encodes CASSMSRESGGYTF.

The sample holds a few counts of this clone. The chain employs TRBV6-5 and TRBJ1-4; 8 bases agree with TRBD1. Germline V gives CDR1 MNHEY, CDR2 SVGAGI. CDR3 length: 14 amino acids. V lost 2 bases to trimming and J lost 14 bases; unmatched junction nucleotides: 10. CDR3 DNA sequence: TGTGCCAGCAGTTACGCGACAGGGGAGGGATATCTGTTTTTT. It yields the protein CASSYATGEGYLFF.

This chain connects TRBV18 to TRBJ1-4, with TRBD1 matching 11 bases. This CDR3 is built from 16 residues. With 2 bases clipped from V and 6 bases from J, the junction kept 5 bases outside the gene matches. Germline-derived CDR1 and CDR2 are KGHSH and LQKENI. The CDR3 loop is CASSPGTGGFDEKLFF. Here the CDR3 DNA reads TGTGCCAGCTCACCAGGGACAGGGGGTTTCGATGAAAAACTGTTTTTT.

The chain uses TRBV27 and TRBJ2-1; D may be TRBD1 (6 bases). Germline V CDR1 and CDR2: MNHEY, SMNVEV (reference sequence). V was clipped by 7 bases and J by 7 bases, with 17 bases between them. This CDR3 contains 14 residues. The CDR3 spells CASNLDSTRNEQFF. CDR3 nucleotides: TGTGCCAGCAACCTGGACAGCACAAGGAATGAGCAGTTCTTC.

The J gene is TRBJ1-1, the V gene TRBV10-2; tentatively, D is TRBD1 (6 bases). The germline CDR1 and CDR2 sequences are WSHSY and SAAADI. CDR3 length: 13 residues. Between the trimmed V and J ends, which lost 6 bases and 4 bases, there was a span of 12 bases. In DNA, the CDR3 is TGCGCCAGCAGCGATAACAGGGTCACTGAAGCTTTCTTT. It specifies CASSDNRVTEAFF.